Included here is one T cell receptor beta chain sequence, with context. This clone was counted once. No cognate antigen has been identified for it. No clone much larger than this one lies a single base away; base qualities are absent. This entry comes from a study of blood T cell repertoires in COVID-19 (dated by TCRdb to the early 2020s). Broadly, across the study: The collaborator samples originated in the United States, Italy and Spain and spanned the acute and convalescent phases of COVID-19. The material from the prospective study consisted of cDNA or gDNA derived from T cells, B-cell-depleted T cells, or PBMCs. Deeply sampled blood TCRbeta repertoires from subjects exposed to, actively infected with, or recovered from COVID-19 were included in the dataset. The repertoires were released in a freely available public database intended as a resource for research on the immune response to SARS-CoV-2. The samples were drawn from two sources: the first 160 participants of the ongoing ImmuneRACE study, and 950 to 1,500 subjects contributed by 6 global collaborators. Sample metadata almost always included a de-identified subject ID, COVID-19 status, age in years and sex. Where available, HLA class I and class II types were obtained from metadata supplied by the sample provider rather than from assay-based typing. Results the study describes overall, beyond this receptor: How much clinical and demographic metadata was included differed by source and by participant, and the metadata was provided uncurated.

Collaborating institutions collected whole blood in K2EDTA tubes following their own protocols. For TCRbeta analysis, collaborator samples were shipped as frozen whole blood, as isolated PBMCs, or as DNA extracted from either sample type. TCRbeta CDR3 regions were amplified from genomic DNA using the immunoSEQ Assay, a bias-controlled multiplex PCR. The original pipeline was this. The number of nucleated cells in each sample was estimated from the amplification of reference gene primers within the assay. Sequence reads were collapsed and filtered to measure the absolute abundance of every unique TCRbeta CDR3 rearrangement. For each sample, productive Simpson clonality was calculated as the square root of Simpson's diversity index over productive rearrangements. TCRdb provides this immuneACCESS table in a form limited to in-frame rearrangements. Some clones are lacking; in checked studies, under half of them reflect an unresolved V gene, and why the rest are absent is not known. The DNA gave D and trimming, while V, J and clone size come from that table. The sample includes 71,000 or so clones, with roughly nine tenths observed a single time. The ten largest clones add up to around a sixth of the sample.

Trimming takes 4 bases from V and 6 bases from J, and the germline ends sit 25 bases apart. CDR1 and CDR2, looked up from the germline V gene, are ENHRY and SYGVKD. The CDR3 covers 17 residues, taking in both the cysteine and the phenylalanine. CDR3 DNA is the only sequence kept; it has 51 bases, read in frame from the first base. Sequences were obtained from peripheral blood. The receptor chain draws on TRBV10-3 and TRBJ2-7, and the D gene may be TRBD1, 6 bases matching. This sequence was found in a man older than 75 in a cohort sampled during active COVID-19. The DNA reads TGTGCCATCAGTGTCCCCCCGACAGGAAACGGAAATACCGAGCAGTACTTC. Its translation is CAISVPPTGNGNTEQYF.